This T cell receptor beta chain was recorded in a study of T cell responses to AZD1222 COVID-19 vaccine. This clone was detected once. No antigen is known for it. The V end lost 1 base, the J end lost 6 bases, and 10 bases lay between the germline ends. The CDR3 totals 14 residues. From germline, CDR1 is KGHSH and CDR2 LQKENI. Study-wide points: Receipt of two AZD1222 doses was followed by a rise in Spike-specific TCR breadth and depth. Baseline seropositives among AZD1222 recipients totaled only five or six. In a largely white British group with more females than males, clonal diversity was possibly underestimated.

Generated by immunoSEQ multiplex PCR, the TCRdb table keeps only in-frame clones and is missing some. The sample shows 150,000 to 180,000 clones, more than 85% of them seen only once. Second-dose groups at about 4 or about 12 weeks were pooled. This receptor was obtained from an adult who received the AZD1222 COVID-19 vaccine. The rearrangement joins TRBV18 to TRBJ1-5, with D possibly matching TRBD1 (6 bases). Sequencing was performed on peripheral blood, taken 28 days after the second AZD1222 dose. The CDR3 loop is CASSPRRDTQPQHF. The DNA of the CDR3 is TGTGCCAGCTCACCACGGAGGGACACTCAGCCCCAGCATTTT.